This TCR beta chain was captured in a study of human T cells and chemical hapten exposure. The length of the CDR3 is 14 residues. V lost 1 base to trimming and J lost 2 bases; unmatched junction nucleotides: 1. In germline, CDR1 is SGHRS, CDR2 YFSETQ. Single cDNA molecules in the library carried unique molecular identifiers attached during preparation. TCRdb analysed the RACE reads with MiXCR anew, one entry per CDR3 protein. Among about 46,000 distinct CDR3 sequences listed, around 4% were seen once. This clonotype showed up many times. Its antigen is still unknown. Time point in this sample: healthy volunteer bleed at 2 weeks. Extraction of total RNA was performed on unfractionated whole blood. Study findings and constraints: The study found that DPC sensitization did not change TCRs above 1 in 1000 frequency.

This sequence originates from a female donor in good health. Some clones in this sample may be carry-over from other donors' samples. The V and J genes are TRBV5-1 and TRBJ2-5, with 8 bases matching TRBD2. The sample was whole blood. CDR3 amino acids: CASSLTGGQETQYF. CDR3 sequence (DNA): TGCGCCAGCAGCTTGACGGGGGGGCAAGAGACCCAGTACTTC. The variable domain in full, with the rest retrieved from reference TRBV5-1 and TRBJ2-5, is KAGVTQTPRYLIKTRGQQVTLSCSPISGHRSVSWYQQTPGQGLQFLFEYFSETQRNKGNFPGRFSGRQFSNSRSEMNVSTLELGDSALYLCASSLTGGQETQYFGPGTRLLVL.